The 29 T cell receptor beta chains in this list originate from one sample, sequenced in a study of cytomegalovirus exposure and HLA in healthy donors. The PCR had 60 Vbeta and 13 Jbeta primers. Some clones are missing from TCRdb's copy, which holds only in-frame ones; the method was immunoSEQ multiplex PCR. The table shows over 150,000 clones, with roughly 82% occurring only once. Source material: PBMCs. The receptors shown here come from a man aged 45-65 years in good health and CMV-seropositive.

The J gene is TRBJ1-6, the V gene TRBV6-1; TRBD1 matches 8 bases. After removal of 0 bases from V and 9 bases from J, the junction contained 7 bases not matched to a gene. The CDR3 covers 16 residues. Per the germline V gene, CDR1 is MNHNS and CDR2 is SASEGT. CDR3 nucleotides: TGTGCCAGCAGTGAAGCGATCGGACAGGGTTCTTCACCCCTCCACTTT. It yields the protein CASSEAIGQGSSPLHF.

The CDR3 reads CASSPGLNTGELFF. The CDR3, as DNA: TGTGCCAGCAGCCCCGGGTTGAACACCGGGGAGCTGTTTTTT. The gene calls are TRBV7-3 and TRBJ2-2, with unresolved D. CDR1 and CDR2 (germline): SGHTA, FQGTGA. The CDR3 loop spans 14 amino acids. Trimming stripped 5 bases from V and 1 base from J, with 8 bases between.

The V gene is TRBV6-6, the J gene TRBJ2-7, with 9 bases that match TRBD1. Trimming at V came to 6 bases and at J to 6 bases, leaving 3 bases not matched to a gene. This CDR3 is 12 amino acids long. From germline, CDR1 is MNHNY and CDR2 SVGAGI (reference sequence). In DNA, the CDR3 is TGTGCCAGCAGCGACAGGGGGGGCGAGCAGTACTTC. Protein sequence: CASSDRGGEQYF.

The V and J genes are TRBV7-2 and TRBJ1-4; a possible D gene is TRBD1 (5 bases). Germline CDR1 is SGHTA and CDR2 is FQGNSA. V was cut by 5 bases and J by 8 bases, with 15 bases left in between. The CDR3 has 14 residues. CDR3 bases: TGTGCCAGCAGCCTCACAGGATATGGGGAAAAACTGTTTTTT. Translated: CASSLTGYGEKLFF. Full variable domain (rest looked up from reference TRBV7-2 and TRBJ1-4): GAGVSQSPSNKVTEKGKDVELRCDPISGHTALYWYRQSLGQGLEFLIYFQGNSAPDKSGLPSDRFSAERTGGSVSTLTIQRTQQEDSAVYLCASSLTGYGEKLFFGSGTQLSVL.

This clone was observed a few times. The chain is built from TRBV28 and TRBJ1-5; perhaps TRBD1 as D (5 bases). CDR3 length: 14 amino acids. Trimming removed 6 bases from V and 2 bases from J, with 11 bases in between. Germline V gene lookup returns CDR1 MDHEN and CDR2 SYDVKM. The CDR3 bases are TGTGCCAGCAGACAGGTGGCGGGCAATCAGCCCCAGCATTTT. This sequence encodes CASRQVAGNQPQHF.

The chain uses TRBV28 and TRBJ1-1; tentatively, D is TRBD1 (5 bases). This CDR3 contains 15 residues. Trimming shortened V by 2 bases and J by 0 bases, and 10 bases separated the two germline ends. Germline V gene data show CDR1 as MDHEN and CDR2 as SYDVKM. CDR3 amino acids: CASSLHRLMNTEAFF. The CDR3, as DNA: TGTGCCAGCAGTTTACACAGGCTAATGAACACTGAAGCTTTCTTT.

This clone was found once. The junction does not match germline at one end; this may be a read error. Different DNA sequences within this sample yield the same CDR3. The rearrangement uses TRBV11-3 and TRBJ2-3; 8 bases are a match to TRBD2. Germline V gene sequence: CDR1 SGHNT, CDR2 YENEEA. The CDR3 is 16 amino acids. CDR3 nucleotides: TGCGCCAGCAGTCTCGTTGCGGGAGGCGCCACAGATACGCAGTATTTT. This codes for CASSLVAGGATDTQYF.

V usage is TRBV5-6 and J usage is TRBJ1-2, with TRBD1 identical over 10 bases. This CDR3 comprises 15 residues. Germline V gives CDR1 SGHDT, CDR2 YYEEEE. After removal of 4 bases from V and 3 bases from J, the junction contained 6 bases not matched to a gene. The CDR3 loop reads CASSLRQGAYYGYTF. In DNA form, the CDR3 reads TGTGCCAGCAGCCTGAGACAGGGGGCGTACTATGGCTACACCTTC.

The V and J genes are TRBV29-1 and TRBJ2-7; D is perhaps TRBD1 (6 bases). This CDR3 comprises 11 residues. Trimming cost V 4 bases and J 3 bases, with 7 bases left between them. The germline CDR1 and CDR2 sequences are SQVTM and ANQGSEA. The CDR3 region is CSVGDNYEQYF. Written as DNA, the CDR3 is TGCAGCGTTGGGGACAACTACGAGCAGTACTTC.

The chain uses TRBV7-9 and TRBJ2-1; 9 bases fit TRBD1. J lost 13 bases, V lost 0 bases, and 4 bases had no gene match. Germline V gene sequence: CDR1 SEHNR, CDR2 FQNEAQ (reference sequence). The CDR3 sequence is 13 residues long. CDR3 bases: TGTGCCAGCAGCTTAGCGGAGGGACAGGGTCAGTTCTTC. Encoded protein: CASSLAEGQGQFF.

The V and J genes are TRBV7-9 and TRBJ1-2, with 7 bases aligning to TRBD1. V gave up 2 bases and J gave up 4 bases; unmatched junction bases: 4. This CDR3 has 14 residues. From germline, CDR1 is SEHNR and CDR2 FQNEAQ (reference sequence). CDR3 sequence reads: CASSLTQGPYGYTF. The CDR3 DNA sequence: TGTGCCAGCAGCTTAACACAGGGGCCCTATGGCTACACCTTC. The full variable domain, with the rest looked up from reference TRBV7-9 and TRBJ1-2, is DTGVSQNPRHKITKRGQNVTFRCDPISEHNRLYWYRQTLGQGPEFLTYFQNEAQLEKSRLLSDRFSAERPKGSFSTLEIQRTEQGDSAMYLCASSLTQGPYGYTFGSGTRLTVV.

This chain uses TRBV10-3 with TRBJ2-7, with 9 positions matching TRBD1. The J segment lost 2 bases and the V segment lost 4 bases, leaving 6 bases of the junction unmatched. The CDR3 runs 15 residues. Germline V gene data show CDR1 as ENHRY and CDR2 as SYGVKD. The CDR3 sequence is CAISGGTGRAYEQYF. Here the CDR3 DNA reads TGTGCCATCAGTGGGGGGACAGGGCGAGCCTACGAGCAGTACTTC.

The chain carries TRBV5-8 and TRBJ2-1; D remains ambiguous. Germline CDR1 SGHTS, CDR2 YDEGEE. Trimming removed 3 bases from V and 0 bases from J, with 13 bases in between. The CDR3 spans 16 residues. The CDR3 loop reads CASSSSYTSSYNEQFF. As DNA, the CDR3 is TGTGCCAGCAGCTCTAGTTACACGAGCTCCTACAATGAGCAGTTCTTC.

The chain recombines TRBV30 with TRBJ1-1; unclear D gene. Germline V CDR1 and CDR2: GTSNPN, SVGIG (reference sequence). V lost 5 bases and J lost 5, with 12 bases in between. CDR3 size: 12 residues. CDR3 nucleotides: TGTGCCTGGGCGGCGTTAGATACTGAAGCTTTCTTT. This gives the protein CAWAALDTEAFF. The complete variable domain, with remaining parts taken from reference TRBV30 and TRBJ1-1, reads SQTIHQWPATLVQPVGSPLSLECTVEGTSNPNLYWYRQAAGRGLQLLFYSVGIGQISSEVPQNLSASRPQDRQFILSSKKLLLSDSGFYLCAWAALDTEAFFGQGTRLTVV.

The chain is built from TRBV6-1 and TRBJ2-7, with unresolved D. V lost 7 bases and J lost 3, with 13 bases in between. The CDR3 is made up of 13 amino acids. From germline, CDR1 is MNHNS and CDR2 SASEGT. The CDR3 DNA reads as TGTGCCAGCACCCTCGCGGATGACTACGAGCAGTACTTC. Translating gives CASTLADDYEQYF.

V gene TRBV5-1 combines with J gene TRBJ2-3, with D perhaps TRBD1 (6 bases). The germline gives CDR1 SGHRS, CDR2 YFSETQ. Between the trimmed V and J ends, which lost 7 bases and 1 base, there was a span of 10 bases. This CDR3 region has 13 residues. The CDR3 nucleotides are TGCGCCAGCCTGGGGGCTGGCACAGATACGCAGTATTTT. Amino acids: CASLGAGTDTQYF. Variable domain in full (rest from reference TRBV5-1 and TRBJ2-3): KAGVTQTPRYLIKTRGQQVTLSCSPISGHRSVSWYQQTPGQGLQFLFEYFSETQRNKGNFPGRFSGRQFSNSRSEMNVSTLELGDSALYLCASLGAGTDTQYFGPGTRLTVL.

Comment on this clone: Its ends do not fully match the called genes, so a read error is possible. The chain is built from TRBV11-2 and TRBJ1-2, with D uncertain. This CDR3 contains 8 residues. Germline V gives CDR1 SGHAT, CDR2 FQNNGV. As DNA, the CDR3 is TGTGCCAGCACAGTCGGGAAATTC. It is translated as CASTVGKF.

The chain uses TRBV7-2 and TRBJ2-2, with TRBD1 matching 10 bases. V shed 3 bases and J 5 bases; nucleotides not matched to a gene: 3. The CDR3 runs to 15 residues. Germline values: CDR1 SGHTA, CDR2 FQGNSA. This chain's CDR3 is CASSFSGQGTGELFF. The DNA of the CDR3 is TGTGCCAGCAGCTTTTCGGGACAGGGGACCGGGGAGCTGTTTTTT.

The chain joins TRBV6-6 to TRBJ1-1; D not certain. The germline CDR1 and CDR2 sequences are MNHNY and SVGAGI (reference sequence). V was pared by 4 bases and J by 2 bases, with 11 bases between. The CDR3 covers 14 residues. CDR3 residues: CASSSPVKNTEAFF. CDR3 nucleotide sequence: TGTGCCAGCAGTTCCCCGGTGAAAAACACTGAAGCTTTCTTT.

V is TRBV19 and J is TRBJ2-7, with D perhaps TRBD1 (6 bases). Germline CDR1 is LNHDA and CDR2 is SQIVND (reference sequence). Between the trimmed V and J ends, which lost 1 base and 1 base, there was a span of 14 bases. CDR3 length: 16 amino acids. The CDR3 sequence is CASSIGSTGLSYEQYF. The DNA for the CDR3 is TGTGCCAGTAGTATAGGGTCTACAGGGCTTTCCTACGAGCAGTACTTC.

This clone showed up just a few times. This chain connects TRBV28 to TRBJ2-7; 8 bases fit TRBD1. The CDR3 extends over 16 amino acids. In germline, CDR1 is MDHEN, CDR2 SYDVKM. The junction had 9 bases not matched to a gene; V was cut back by 3 bases and J by 2 bases. The CDR3: CASSLYQGARPYEQYF. CDR3 nucleotides: TGTGCCAGCAGTTTGTATCAGGGGGCCCGACCCTACGAGCAGTACTTC.

The chain combines TRBV19 with TRBJ1-4, with D uncertain. Trimming stripped 0 bases from V and 12 bases from J, with 26 bases between. Germline V gene data show CDR1 as LNHDA and CDR2 as SQIVND (reference sequence). The length of the CDR3 is 18 residues. The CDR3 DNA reads as TGTGCCAGTAGTATAGATCTATTTTTGGGATCCCGGACTCAGGAACTGTTTTTT. It translates to CASSIDLFLGSRTQELFF.

The chain uses TRBV27 and TRBJ2-1, with 7 bases identical to TRBD2. The CDR3 is 15 amino acids. The V and J ends lost 2 bases and 3 bases, in that order; junction bases with no gene match: 4. The germline CDR1 and CDR2 sequences are MNHEY and SMNVEV (reference sequence). CDR3 coding DNA: TGTGCCAGCAGTTTAGGGAGGGCCCTCTACAATGAGCAGTTCTTC. It translates to CASSLGRALYNEQFF.

The rearrangement links TRBV6-5 to TRBJ2-1; D ambiguous. The CDR3 is made up of 13 amino acids. Trimming left V 5 bases short and J 5 bases short, with 10 bases between. Germline V gene data show CDR1 as MNHEY and CDR2 as SVGAGI. CDR3 in DNA: TGTGCCAGCAGTCTACGGGTCGACAATGAGCAGTTCTTC. Amino acids: CASSLRVDNEQFF.

The J gene is TRBJ2-3, the V gene TRBV5-6; TRBD2 matches at 8 bases. The CDR3 length is 18 residues. V was clipped by 4 bases and J by 4 bases; unmatched bases: 17. Germline CDR1 reads SGHDT; CDR2 reads YYEEEE. CDR3 coding DNA: TGTGCCAGCAGCAAAATCCAAAGCGGGAGCTTTATGGCAGATACGCAGTATTTT. As protein: CASSKIQSGSFMADTQYF.

The chain is built from TRBV19 and TRBJ1-2, with D perhaps TRBD1 (5 bases). The CDR3 consists of 13 residues. The ends were cut back, 5 bases at V and 0 bases at J, with 7 bases in the middle. The germline CDR1 and CDR2 sequences are LNHDA and SQIVND (reference sequence). The CDR3 DNA reads TGTGCCAGTAGTGACAGAACTAACTATGGCTACACCTTC. Its translation is CASSDRTNYGYTF.

The CDR3 sequence is CASSLDRAVGEQFF. CDR3 sequence (DNA): TGCGCCAGCAGCCTCGACAGGGCAGTGGGTGAGCAGTTCTTC. This chain connects TRBV5-1 to TRBJ2-1, with TRBD1 identical over 7 bases. Looked up from germline, CDR1 is SGHRS and CDR2 is YFSETQ. The CDR3 consists of 14 residues. J lost 9 bases, V lost 4 bases, and 10 bases had no gene match.

CDR3 in DNA: TGTGCCAGTACCCCCGGACCCGGGGCCTACGAGCAGTACTTC. It translates to CASTPGPGAYEQYF. The chain links TRBV19 to TRBJ2-7; D possibly corresponds to TRBD2 (5 bases). Germline V gene sequence: CDR1 LNHDA, CDR2 SQIVND (reference sequence). The CDR3 runs 14 residues. The ends were cut back, 7 bases at V and 2 bases at J, with 15 bases in the middle.

This chain links TRBV30 with TRBJ2-7; D uncertain. V was trimmed by 2 bases and J by 0 bases, leaving 11 bases between them. The CDR3 has 14 amino acids. CDR1 and CDR2 (germline): GTSNPN, SVGIG (reference sequence). This CDR3 is CAWSLRRYSYEQYF. In DNA form, the CDR3 reads TGTGCCTGGAGTCTCCGTCGTTACTCCTACGAGCAGTACTTC.